Below, one T cell receptor beta chain is given with its context. CDR1 and CDR2 (germline): PRHDT, FYEKMQ (reference sequence). V lost 4 bases, J lost 7 bases, and 11 bases lay in between. The CDR3 has 14 amino acids. The sample is drawn from a study of blood T cell repertoires in COVID-19. Study-wide background: Sites in the United States, Italy and Spain provided acute and convalescent COVID-19 samples.

Source study methods: The authors estimated nucleated cell counts from reference gene primer amplification. Generated by immunoSEQ multiplex PCR, the TCRdb table keeps only in-frame clones and is missing some. That table is the source of V, J and clone size, and D and trimming were worked out from the DNA. The table records about 440,000 clones, about 90% of them present only once. The sequencing sample was made of PBMCs or T cells enriched from blood (not recorded which). The TCR was taken from a woman aged 18-30 years with acute COVID-19. The chain combines TRBV13 with TRBJ1-6, with a weak D call TRBD1 (5 bases). CDR3 residues: CASSSRGGNSPLHF. CDR3 DNA sequence: TGTGCCAGCAGCTCCCGGGGGGGGAATTCACCCCTCCACTTT.